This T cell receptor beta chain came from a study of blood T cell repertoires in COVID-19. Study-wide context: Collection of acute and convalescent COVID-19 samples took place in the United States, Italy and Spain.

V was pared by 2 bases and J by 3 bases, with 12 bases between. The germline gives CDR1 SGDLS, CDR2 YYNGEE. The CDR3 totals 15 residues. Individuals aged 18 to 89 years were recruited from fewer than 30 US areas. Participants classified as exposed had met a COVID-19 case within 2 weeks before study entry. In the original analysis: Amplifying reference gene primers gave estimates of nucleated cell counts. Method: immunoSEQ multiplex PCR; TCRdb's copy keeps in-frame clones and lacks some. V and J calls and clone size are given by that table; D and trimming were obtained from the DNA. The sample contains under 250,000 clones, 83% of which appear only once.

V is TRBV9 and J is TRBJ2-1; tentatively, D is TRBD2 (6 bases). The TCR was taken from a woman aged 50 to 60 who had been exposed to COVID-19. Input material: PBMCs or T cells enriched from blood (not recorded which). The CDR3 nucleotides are TGTGCCAGCAGCGTGGCATACGGGGGCTACAATGAGCAGTTCTTC. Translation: CASSVAYGGYNEQFF.